One TCR beta chain is described in this entry. Per the study methods: Estimation of nucleated cell counts was performed using reference gene primer amplification. Method: immunoSEQ multiplex PCR; TCRdb's copy keeps in-frame clones and lacks some. V and J calls and clone size come straight from that table; D and trimming were deduced from the DNA. Among some 38,000 clones listed, roughly 70% were seen once. The CDR3 is 15 residues long. Trimming removed 2 bases from V and 1 base from J, with 10 bases in between. CDR1 and CDR2 (germline): SGDLS, YYNGEE. This specimen belongs to a study of blood T cell repertoires in COVID-19. Study-level information: From the United States, Italy and Spain came samples of acute and convalescent COVID-19.

The rearrangement uses TRBV9 and TRBJ2-1; a weak D match, TRBD2 (6 bases). Sample: peripheral blood. The clonotype comes from a man between 65 and 79 years old with COVID-19, enrolled during active disease. CDR3 protein: CASSVLGGSYNEQFF. CDR3 nucleotide sequence: TGTGCCAGCAGCGTTTTGGGGGGATCCTACAATGAGCAGTTCTTC.